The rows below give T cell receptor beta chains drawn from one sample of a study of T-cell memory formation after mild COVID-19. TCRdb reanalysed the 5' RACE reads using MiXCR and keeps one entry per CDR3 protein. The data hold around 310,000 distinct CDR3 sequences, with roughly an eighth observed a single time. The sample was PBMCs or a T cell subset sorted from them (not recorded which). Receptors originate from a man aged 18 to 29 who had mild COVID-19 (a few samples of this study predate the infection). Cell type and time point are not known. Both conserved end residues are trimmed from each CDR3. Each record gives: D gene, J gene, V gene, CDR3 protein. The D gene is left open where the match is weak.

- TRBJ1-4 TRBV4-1 ASSQEVGGSWNEKLF
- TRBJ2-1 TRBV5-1 ASSLLVAGEQF
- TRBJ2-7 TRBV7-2 ASSVGLAPSEQY
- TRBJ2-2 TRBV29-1 SVEVPVNTGELF
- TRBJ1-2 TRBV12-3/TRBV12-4 ASSPAGGRGYGYT
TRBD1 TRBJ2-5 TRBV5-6 ASSLKTGGGQETQY
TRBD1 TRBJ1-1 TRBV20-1 SASYRGTEAF
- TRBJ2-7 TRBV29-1 SAQGIMSGGSYEQY
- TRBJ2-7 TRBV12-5 ASGSTPLLDSAYEQY
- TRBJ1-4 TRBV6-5 ASSRPGTADTF
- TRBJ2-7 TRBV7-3 ASSLEAAKGSEQY
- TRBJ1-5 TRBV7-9 ASSLVGGGINQPQH
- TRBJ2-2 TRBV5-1 ASSLAGIPGELF
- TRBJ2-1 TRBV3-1 ASSPTLGRMEQF
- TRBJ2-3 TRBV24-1 ATSDADPGHADTQY
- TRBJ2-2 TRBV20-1 SAESGTHPWGELF
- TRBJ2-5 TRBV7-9 ASSLPMGTQY
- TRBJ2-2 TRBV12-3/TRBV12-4 ASTTDRNTGELF